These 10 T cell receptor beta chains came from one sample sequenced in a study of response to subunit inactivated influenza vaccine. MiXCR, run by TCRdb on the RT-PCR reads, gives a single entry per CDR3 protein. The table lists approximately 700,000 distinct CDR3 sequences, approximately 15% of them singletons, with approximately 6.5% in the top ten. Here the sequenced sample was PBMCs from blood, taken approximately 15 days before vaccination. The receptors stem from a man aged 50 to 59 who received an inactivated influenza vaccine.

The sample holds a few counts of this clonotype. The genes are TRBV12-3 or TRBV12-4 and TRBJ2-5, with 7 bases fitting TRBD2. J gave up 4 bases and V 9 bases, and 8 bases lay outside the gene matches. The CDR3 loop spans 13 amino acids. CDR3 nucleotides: TGTGCCAGGGAGGGAGCGGGGCCAGAGACCCAGTACTTC. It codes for CAREGAGPETQYF.

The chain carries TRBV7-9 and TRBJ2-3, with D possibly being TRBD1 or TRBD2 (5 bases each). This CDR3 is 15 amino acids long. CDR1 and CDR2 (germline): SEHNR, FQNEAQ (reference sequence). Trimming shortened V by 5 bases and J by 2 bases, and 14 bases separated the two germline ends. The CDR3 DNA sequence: TGTGCCAGCAGCCTAAACGCTGGGACCACAGATACGCAGTATTTT. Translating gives CASSLNAGTTDTQYF.

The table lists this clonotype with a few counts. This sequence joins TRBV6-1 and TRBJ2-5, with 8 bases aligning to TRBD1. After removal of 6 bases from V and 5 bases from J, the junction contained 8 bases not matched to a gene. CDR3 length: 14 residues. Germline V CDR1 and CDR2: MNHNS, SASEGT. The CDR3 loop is CASRHDRGRETQYF. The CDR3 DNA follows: TGTGCCAGCAGGCACGACAGGGGCCGGGAGACCCAGTACTTC.

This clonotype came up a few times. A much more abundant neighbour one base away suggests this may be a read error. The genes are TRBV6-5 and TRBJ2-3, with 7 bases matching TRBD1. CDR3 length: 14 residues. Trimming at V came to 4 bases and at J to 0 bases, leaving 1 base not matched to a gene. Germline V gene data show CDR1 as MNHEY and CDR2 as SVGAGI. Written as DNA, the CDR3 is TGTGCCAGCAGTTTCAGGGGGAGCACAGATACGCAGTATTTT. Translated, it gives CASSFRGSTDTQYF.

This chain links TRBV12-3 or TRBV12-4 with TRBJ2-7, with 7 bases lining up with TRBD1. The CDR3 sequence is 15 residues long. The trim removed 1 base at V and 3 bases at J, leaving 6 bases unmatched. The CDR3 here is CASSLVVTGNYEQYF. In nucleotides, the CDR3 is TGTGCCAGCAGTTTAGTTGTGACAGGGAACTACGAGCAGTACTTC.

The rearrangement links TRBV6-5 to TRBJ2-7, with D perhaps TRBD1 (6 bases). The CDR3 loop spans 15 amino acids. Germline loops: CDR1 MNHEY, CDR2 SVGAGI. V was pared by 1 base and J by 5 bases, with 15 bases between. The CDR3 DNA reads TGTGCCAGCAGTTACTATCGGGACATGGCCAACGAGCAGTACTTC. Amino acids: CASSYYRDMANEQYF.

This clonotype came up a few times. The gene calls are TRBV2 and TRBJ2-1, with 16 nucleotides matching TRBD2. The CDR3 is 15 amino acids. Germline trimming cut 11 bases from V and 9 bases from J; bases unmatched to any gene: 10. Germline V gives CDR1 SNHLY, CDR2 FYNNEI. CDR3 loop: CARGLAGGPSTEQFF. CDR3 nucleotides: TGTGCCCGGGGACTAGCGGGAGGGCCGTCTACTGAGCAGTTCTTC. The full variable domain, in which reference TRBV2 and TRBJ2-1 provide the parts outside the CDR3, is EPEVTQTPSHQVTQMGQEVILRCVPISNHLYFYWYRQILGQKVEFLVSFYNNEISEKSEIFDDQFSVERPDGSNFTLKIRSTKLEDSAMYFCARGLAGGPSTEQFFGPGTRLTVL.

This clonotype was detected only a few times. The CDR3 coding sequence is TGCGCCAGCAGCTTGGCCGTTTTGACTAGTGATGATACGCAGTATTTT. Translation: CASSLAVLTSDDTQYF. The chain employs TRBV5-1 and TRBJ2-3; a possible D gene is TRBD2 (6 bases). Trimming stripped 0 bases from V and 6 bases from J, with 17 bases between. CDR3 size: 16 residues. From germline, CDR1 is SGHRS and CDR2 YFSETQ.

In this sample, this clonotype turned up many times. The CDR3 is CAISEKATSGDNEQFF. CDR3 nucleotide sequence: TGTGCCATCAGTGAGAAGGCGACTAGCGGGGACAATGAGCAGTTCTTC. This sequence joins TRBV10-3 and TRBJ2-1; 11 positions match TRBD2. CDR1 is ENHRY, CDR2 SYGVKD, per germline. The CDR3 runs 16 residues. After removal of 2 bases from V and 5 bases from J, the junction contained 5 bases not matched to a gene.

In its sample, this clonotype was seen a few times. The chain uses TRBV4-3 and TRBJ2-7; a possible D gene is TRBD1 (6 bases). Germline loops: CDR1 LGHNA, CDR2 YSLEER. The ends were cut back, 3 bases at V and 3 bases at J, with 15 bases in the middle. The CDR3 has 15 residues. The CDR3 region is CASSHDRTPFYEQYF. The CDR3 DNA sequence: TGCGCCAGCAGCCATGACAGGACGCCCTTCTACGAGCAGTACTTC.